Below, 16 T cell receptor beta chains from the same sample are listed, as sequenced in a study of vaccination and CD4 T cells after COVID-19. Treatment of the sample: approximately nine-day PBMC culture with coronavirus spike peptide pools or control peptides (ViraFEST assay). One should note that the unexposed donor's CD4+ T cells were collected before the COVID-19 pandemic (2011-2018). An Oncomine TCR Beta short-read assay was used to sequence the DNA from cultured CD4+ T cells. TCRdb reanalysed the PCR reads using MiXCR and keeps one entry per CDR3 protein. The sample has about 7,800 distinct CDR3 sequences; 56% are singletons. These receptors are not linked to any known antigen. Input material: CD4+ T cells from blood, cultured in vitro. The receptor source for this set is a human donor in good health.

The CDR3 is CSARDWSSYNEQFF. The CDR3 DNA follows: TGCAGTGCTAGGGACTGGAGCTCCTACAATGAGCAGTTCTTC. J is TRBJ2-1 and V is TRBV20-1; tentatively, D is TRBD2 (5 bases). CDR3 size: 14 residues. The germline V and J ends were trimmed by 3 bases and 0 bases, with 9 bases remaining between them. Germline V gene data show CDR1 as DFQATT and CDR2 as SNEGSKA (reference sequence).

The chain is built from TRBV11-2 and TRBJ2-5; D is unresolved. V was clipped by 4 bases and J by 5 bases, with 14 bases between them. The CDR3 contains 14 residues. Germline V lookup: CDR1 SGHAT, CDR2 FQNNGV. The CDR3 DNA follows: TGTGCCAGCAGCTCTGGACGGGCCCGTGAGACCCAGTACTTC. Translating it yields CASSSGRARETQYF.

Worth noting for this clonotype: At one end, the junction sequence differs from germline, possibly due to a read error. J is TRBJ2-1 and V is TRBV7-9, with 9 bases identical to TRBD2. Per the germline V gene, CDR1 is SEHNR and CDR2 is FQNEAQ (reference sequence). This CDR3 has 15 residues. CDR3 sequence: CASSLDGTSLDEQLF. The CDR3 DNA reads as TGTGCCAGCAGCTTAGATGGGACTAGCCTGGATGAGCAGCTCTTC.

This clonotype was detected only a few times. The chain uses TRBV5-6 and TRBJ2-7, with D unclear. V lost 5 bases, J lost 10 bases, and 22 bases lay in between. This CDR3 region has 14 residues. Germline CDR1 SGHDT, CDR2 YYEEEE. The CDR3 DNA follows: TGTGCCAGCAGGGATCAGAACCCAAGGGTGCTTCAGTACTTC. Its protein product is CASRDQNPRVLQYF.

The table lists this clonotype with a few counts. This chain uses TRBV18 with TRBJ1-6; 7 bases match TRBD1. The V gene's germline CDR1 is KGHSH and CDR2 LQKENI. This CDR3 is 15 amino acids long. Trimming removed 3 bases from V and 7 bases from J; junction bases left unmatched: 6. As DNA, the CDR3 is TGTGCCAGCTCACCTGGCAGGGGGATAAATTCACCCCTCCACTTT. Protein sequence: CASSPGRGINSPLHF.

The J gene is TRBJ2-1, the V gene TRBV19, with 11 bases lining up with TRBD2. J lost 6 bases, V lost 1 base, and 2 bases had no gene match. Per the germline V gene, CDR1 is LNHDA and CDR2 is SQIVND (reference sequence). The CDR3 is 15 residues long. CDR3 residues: CASSIGGLAVNEQFF. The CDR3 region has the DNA TGTGCCAGTAGTATAGGGGGACTAGCGGTCAATGAGCAGTTCTTC.

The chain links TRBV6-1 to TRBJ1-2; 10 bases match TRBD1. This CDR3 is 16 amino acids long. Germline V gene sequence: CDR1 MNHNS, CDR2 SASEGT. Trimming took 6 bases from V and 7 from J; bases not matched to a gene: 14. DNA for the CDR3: TGTGCCAGCAGCGCCGGGACAGGGGATGCTGGTCGTGGCTACACCTTC. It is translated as CASSAGTGDAGRGYTF.

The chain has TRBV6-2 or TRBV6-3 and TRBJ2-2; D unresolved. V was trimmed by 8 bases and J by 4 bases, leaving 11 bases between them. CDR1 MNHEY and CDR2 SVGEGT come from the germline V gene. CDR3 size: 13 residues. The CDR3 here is CASGQVPTGELFF. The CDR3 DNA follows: TGTGCCAGCGGTCAGGTACCCACCGGGGAGCTGTTTTTT.

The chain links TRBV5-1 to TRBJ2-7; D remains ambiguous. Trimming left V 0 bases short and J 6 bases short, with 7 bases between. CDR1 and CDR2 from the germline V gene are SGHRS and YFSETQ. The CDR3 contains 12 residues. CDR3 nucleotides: TGCGCCAGCAGCTTGGAGGGTATCGAGCAGTACTTC. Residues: CASSLEGIEQYF.

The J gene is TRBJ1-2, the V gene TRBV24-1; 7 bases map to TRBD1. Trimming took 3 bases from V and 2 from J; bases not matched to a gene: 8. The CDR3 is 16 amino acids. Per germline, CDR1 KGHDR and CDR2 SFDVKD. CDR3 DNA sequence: TGTGCCACCAGTGATCCCGCTGAGGGGGCGAACTATGGCTACACCTTC. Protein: CATSDPAEGANYGYTF.

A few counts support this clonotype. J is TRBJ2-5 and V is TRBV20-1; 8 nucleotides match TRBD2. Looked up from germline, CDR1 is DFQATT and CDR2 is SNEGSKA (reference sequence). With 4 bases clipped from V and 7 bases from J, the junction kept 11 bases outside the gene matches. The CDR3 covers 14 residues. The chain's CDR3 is CSATPGLDSGTQYF. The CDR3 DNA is TGCAGTGCTACACCGGGACTAGATTCCGGGACCCAGTACTTC.

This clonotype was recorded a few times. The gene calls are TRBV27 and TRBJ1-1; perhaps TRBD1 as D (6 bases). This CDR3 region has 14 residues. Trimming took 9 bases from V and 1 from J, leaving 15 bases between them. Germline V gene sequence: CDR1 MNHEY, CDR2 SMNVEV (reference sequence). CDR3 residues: CASRTLGGNTEAFF. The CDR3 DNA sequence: TGTGCCAGTCGAACCCTAGGGGGGAACACTGAAGCTTTCTTT.

The CDR3 here is CASSLAAGGAAGELFF. The DNA for the CDR3 is TGTGCCAGCAGTTTGGCGGCGGGGGGGGCGGCCGGGGAGCTGTTTTTT. The chain links TRBV12-3 or TRBV12-4 to TRBJ2-2, with 9 bases fitting TRBD2. The CDR3 runs 16 residues. Trimming took 3 bases from V and 6 from J; bases not matched to a gene: 8.

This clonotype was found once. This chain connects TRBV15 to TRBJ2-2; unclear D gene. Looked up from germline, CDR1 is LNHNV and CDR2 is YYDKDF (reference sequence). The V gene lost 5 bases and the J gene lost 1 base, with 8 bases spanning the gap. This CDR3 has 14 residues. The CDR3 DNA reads TGTGCCACCAGCCGGCTACAGAACACCGGGGAGCTGTTTTTT. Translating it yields CATSRLQNTGELFF.

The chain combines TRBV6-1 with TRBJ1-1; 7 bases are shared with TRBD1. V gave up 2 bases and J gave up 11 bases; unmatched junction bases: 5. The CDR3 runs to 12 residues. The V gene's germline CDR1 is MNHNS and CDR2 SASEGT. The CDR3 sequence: CASSESRGLAFF. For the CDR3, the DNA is TGTGCCAGCAGTGAATCGAGGGGGCTCGCTTTCTTT.

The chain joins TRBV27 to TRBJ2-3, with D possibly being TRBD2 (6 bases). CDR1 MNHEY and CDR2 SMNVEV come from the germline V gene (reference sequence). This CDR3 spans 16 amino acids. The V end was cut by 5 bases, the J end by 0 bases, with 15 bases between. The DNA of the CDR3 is TGTGCCAGCAGTGCCCTAGCGCTTTCGAGCACAGATACGCAGTATTTT. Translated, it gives CASSALALSSTDTQYF.